This T cell receptor (beta chain) was sequenced for a study of regulatory T cells in long-lasting Graves disease (dated by TCRdb to 2020 to 2022). Turning to the overall study: Persistent Graves' disease meant more than 5 years of antithyroid drug treatment with TSH receptor autoantibodies that stayed positive. Peripheral blood TCR sequencing and RNA sequencing compared persistent Graves' disease patients with newly diagnosed Graves' disease patients. Antithyroid drugs had been taken for 8.5 to 12 years on average by persistent Graves' disease patients in the clinical cohort. The study was conducted in China and was registered as a clinical trial. A total of 35 or so samples were covered by TCR sequencing, comprising around 13 persistent and roughly 20 newly diagnosed Graves' disease patients.

Library preparation was by multiplex PCR. Sequencing instrument: Illumina HiSeq 4000. TCR beta libraries were built with iRepertoire HTBI primers and Arm-PCR amplification of CDR3 regions. Before sequencing, the PCR products underwent gel purification. The paper's processing steps were these. Gene usage analysis of CDR3 amino acid clonotypes used the approximately 62 TRBV and 14 TRBJ segments found across samples. COPE and FqMerger were used to merge filtered high-quality paired reads into contigs. Contigs were aligned with BLAST to IMGT TRBV, TRBD and TRBJ reference genes, and CDR3 was defined per IMGT. Clonotypes above 0.1% frequency were classified as highly expanded clones. Shannon entropy was used to measure repertoire diversity, and the Gini coefficient was used to measure V-J evenness. Public clonotypes were defined as clonotypes shared by more than one individual. TCRdb's own reprocessing of the public reads used fastp at Q25 and MiXCR and kept productive beta chains. Under each unique CDR3 protein, matching rows form one entry showing the most common genes and DNA. The V and J calls come from TCRdb's annotation, not from the publication. For this sample the table gives some 340,000 distinct CDR3 sequences, of which 20% to 25% were detected only once. Jointly, the top ten make up around 30% of the sample.

This clonotype occurred many times. The target of this receptor is not known. Per-base quality was not reported, and no clone a single base away is much larger than it. In the germline V gene, CDR1 corresponds to MDHEN and CDR2 to SYDVKM. The V end loses 6 bases and the J end loses 0 bases, and a stretch of 6 bases separates them. From the cysteine up to the phenylalanine, the CDR3 has a length of 13 residues. Only the CDR3 DNA stays, 39 bases, in frame from base 1. What the study reported, not specific to this receptor: TRBV28, TRBJ1-2 and TRBJ2-5 were preferentially used in persistent disease, while TRBV20-1 and TRBJ2-1 were favored in newly diagnosed disease. A larger number of public clonotypes was shared among persistent patients (approximately 3,000) than among newly diagnosed patients (roughly 980). Persistent Graves' disease patients showed lower TCR Shannon entropy and fewer highly expanded clones than newly diagnosed patients, suggesting clonal expansion. Sequencing and analysis were limited to the TCR beta chain. The authors acknowledged the small sample size as a limitation that may reduce accuracy. Only peripheral blood was studied, because thyroid tissue, the primary lesion, was inaccessible.

The time point label, read with the paper, signifies: persistent/refractory GD, antithyroid drugs over 5 years with positive TRAb. For both TCR sequencing and RNA sequencing, RNA was extracted from PBMCs in TRIzol. The diagnosis of Graves' disease followed American Thyroid Association guidelines. The patients came from an endocrinology department in Xi'an, China. From each patient, approximately 10 milliliters of peripheral blood was collected into an EDTA anticoagulant tube. Ficoll Paque Plus density gradient separation was used to isolate PBMCs, and no additional T cell sorting was done. RNA quality was checked with an Agilent 2100 Bioanalyzer and agarose gel, and concentration with a NanoDrop 2000.

The V and J genes are TRBV28 and TRBJ1-5; the D gene remains uncertain. The sequence came from a woman aged 40 to 49 with Graves disease. Donor details come from another sample of the same person, matched by shared clones. Sequenced material: peripheral blood mononuclear cells (PBMCs), taken when the disease was refractory, from a patient treated with antithyroid drugs. Read as DNA, the sequence is TGTGCCAGCAGCCCTGGTAGCAATCAGCCCCAGCATTTT. Translated, this is CASSPGSNQPQHF.